One sample yielded the 26 T cell receptor beta chains listed below, sequenced in a study of PD-L1 blockade in urothelial cancer (dated by TCRdb to 2016 to 2017). Library method: the immunoSEQ multiplex PCR assay. TCRdb stores this immuneACCESS table with in-frame sequences only. Part of the clones is absent; in the studies checked, under half of the shortfall reflects unresolved V genes, and no reason is known for the rest. In all, the sample holds tens of thousands of clones, and roughly 84% of those were seen once. The ten biggest clones cover around 1.9% of the sample. Explained via the paper, the time point label denotes: pretreatment peripheral blood. Sequencing used PBMCs, obtained around atezolizumab (anti-PD-L1) treatment. The receptors come from a man aged 60 to 69 with urothelial cancer.

The CDR3 loop is CASSPWTGEYQETQYF. The CDR3 DNA reads TGTGCCAGCAGTCCCTGGACAGGGGAGTACCAAGAGACCCAGTACTTC. The rearrangement uses TRBV28 and TRBJ2-5; 9 bases match TRBD1. With V trimmed by 5 bases and J by 0 bases, 7 bases remained unmatched. Germline CDR1 MDHEN, CDR2 SYDVKM. The CDR3 is made up of 16 amino acids. Variable domain in full (rest from reference TRBV28 and TRBJ2-5): DVKVTQSSRYLVKRTGEKVFLECVQDMDHENMFWYRQDPGLGLRLIYFSYDVKMKEKGDIPEGYSVSREKKERFSLILESASTNQTSMYLCASSPWTGEYQETQYFGPGTRLLVL.

This chain joins TRBV5-1 and TRBJ1-2, with D hard to call. CDR1 is SGHRS, CDR2 YFSETQ, per germline. V lost 0 bases and J 5 bases, leaving 8 bases between the germline ends. CDR3 length equals 13 residues. For the CDR3, the DNA is TGCGCCAGCAGCTTGGAACAGAGTTATGGCTACACCTTC. The encoded protein is CASSLEQSYGYTF.

The chain joins TRBV6-1 to TRBJ1-1, with D possibly being TRBD1 (5 bases). V was cut by 4 bases and J by 1 base, with 7 bases left in between. The CDR3 runs 13 residues. Germline CDR1 is MNHNS and CDR2 is SASEGT. The CDR3 spells CASSGGGNTEAFF. CDR3 DNA sequence: TGTGCCAGCAGTGGGGGGGGGAACACTGAAGCTTTCTTT.

In its sample, this clone was seen a few times. This sequence joins TRBV7-8 and TRBJ2-7; D is ambiguous. Trimming cost V 7 bases and J 3 bases, with 13 bases left between them. There are 13 residues in the CDR3. Germline V lookup: CDR1 SGHVS, CDR2 FQNEAQ. CDR3 protein: CASTQSSNYEQYF. In DNA form, the CDR3 reads TGTGCCAGCACCCAATCCAGTAACTACGAGCAGTACTTC.

V gene TRBV5-1 combines with J gene TRBJ1-1; 9 bases match TRBD1. This CDR3 has 17 amino acids. CDR1 and CDR2 (germline): SGHRS, YFSETQ. V was pared by 2 bases and J by 0 bases, with 8 bases of the junction left unmatched. Here the CDR3 reads CASSFRQGGLMNTEAFF. The CDR3, as DNA: TGCGCCAGCAGCTTCCGACAGGGGGGGCTTATGAACACTGAAGCTTTCTTT.

V is TRBV27 and J is TRBJ2-7; 8 positions agree with TRBD2. The J segment lost 1 base and the V segment lost 5 bases, leaving 13 bases of the junction unmatched. From germline, CDR1 is MNHEY and CDR2 SMNVEV (reference sequence). The CDR3 runs to 17 residues. CDR3 in DNA: TGTGCCAGCAGTCCGCGAGGTGGTAGCGGGATGTCCTACGAGCAGTACTTC. Translated: CASSPRGGSGMSYEQYF.

The chain joins TRBV6-1 to TRBJ2-7; possible D gene TRBD2, 5 bases. This CDR3 has 11 amino acids. Trimming removed 6 bases from V and 12 bases from J, with 15 bases in between. Germline V gene sequence: CDR1 MNHNS, CDR2 SASEGT. CDR3 in amino acids: CASSRVEVRYF. CDR3 bases: TGTGCCAGCAGCCGGGTGGAGGTAAGGTACTTC.

V is TRBV6-5 and J is TRBJ2-5, with 8 bases identical to TRBD2. The CDR3 runs 13 residues. Germline CDR1 is MNHEY and CDR2 is SVGAGI. After removal of 6 bases from V and 5 bases from J, the junction contained 5 bases not matched to a gene. The CDR3: CASSPSGSETQYF. In nucleotides, the CDR3 is TGTGCCAGCAGCCCAAGCGGGAGTGAGACCCAGTACTTC.

The chain has TRBV7-6 and TRBJ2-7, with TRBD2 identical over 9 bases. The J segment lost 7 bases and the V segment lost 0 bases, leaving 4 bases of the junction unmatched. The CDR3 is 14 residues long. Germline CDR1 is SGHVS and CDR2 is FNYEAQ. The CDR3: CASSLAGGLAEQYF. The DNA for the CDR3 is TGTGCCAGCAGCTTAGCGGGCGGACTAGCGGAGCAGTACTTC.

This chain uses TRBV28 with TRBJ2-2; TRBD2 matches at 13 bases. CDR1 is MDHEN, CDR2 SYDVKM, per germline. CDR3 size: 18 residues. The J segment lost 5 bases and the V segment lost 5 bases, leaving 11 bases of the junction unmatched. The CDR3 is CASSPPRTSGSKTGELFF. The CDR3 bases are TGTGCCAGCAGTCCCCCCCGGACTAGCGGGAGTAAGACCGGGGAGCTGTTTTTT.

V usage is TRBV10-1 and J usage is TRBJ2-3; 7 positions match TRBD1. This CDR3 region has 14 residues. The germline gives CDR1 WNHNN, CDR2 SYGVQD (reference sequence). V shed 10 bases and J 4 bases; nucleotides not matched to a gene: 11. The CDR3 nucleotides read TGCGCCACAGCGACAGGGTTTGGTCCAGATACGCAGTATTTT. It is translated as CATATGFGPDTQYF.

The chain has TRBV27 and TRBJ2-3; TRBD2 agrees at 7 bases. V shed 4 bases, J shed 4 bases, and the junction held 5 bases outside the gene matches. The CDR3 covers 14 residues. The germline V gene encodes CDR1 MNHEY and CDR2 SMNVEV (reference sequence). The CDR3 sequence is CASSSLAGADTQYF. In nucleotides, the CDR3 is TGTGCCAGCAGTTCGCTGGCGGGGGCAGATACGCAGTATTTT.

This clone was detected only once. The rearrangement uses TRBV7-2 and TRBJ2-6; 7 positions agree with TRBD1. The V gene end was trimmed by 1 base and the J gene end by 9 bases; junction bases not matched to a gene: 3. The length of the CDR3 is 14 residues. The germline gives CDR1 SGHTA, CDR2 FQGNSA. The CDR3 region has the DNA TGTGCCAGCAGCTTAGGGGGACAGATCAACGTCCTGACTTTC. The encoded protein is CASSLGGQINVLTF.

The chain carries TRBV27 and TRBJ2-7; TRBD1 matches at 9 bases. The germline V gene encodes CDR1 MNHEY and CDR2 SMNVEV (reference sequence). The junction had 4 bases not matched to a gene; V was cut back by 5 bases and J by 2 bases. CDR3 length: 14 amino acids. The DNA for the CDR3 is TGTGCCAGCAGTGTCTGGGACAGGGCCTACGAGCAGTACTTC. Amino acids: CASSVWDRAYEQYF.

This chain connects TRBV20-1 to TRBJ2-3, with D perhaps TRBD1 (5 bases). In germline, CDR1 is DFQATT, CDR2 SNEGSKA (reference sequence). Trimming removed 2 bases from V and 10 bases from J, with 10 bases in between. The CDR3 totals 11 residues. The CDR3 bases are TGCAGTGCTAGAACTCAGGGTGCGCAGTATTTT. Amino acid sequence: CSARTQGAQYF.

This clone appeared a single time. This chain joins TRBV18 and TRBJ2-1; 9 positions match TRBD2. Germline V gene lookup returns CDR1 KGHSH and CDR2 LQKENI. V lost 5 bases and J lost 3; bases outside the gene matches: 5. The CDR3 runs 15 residues. CDR3: CASSKKREDYNEQFF. As DNA, the CDR3 is TGTGCCAGCTCAAAAAAGCGGGAGGACTACAATGAGCAGTTCTTC.

The V and J genes are TRBV7-2 and TRBJ2-3, with 9 bases lining up with TRBD1. Germline CDR1 SGHTA, CDR2 FQGNSA. The length of the CDR3 is 17 residues. V lost 0 bases to trimming and J lost 2 bases; unmatched junction nucleotides: 6. The CDR3 nucleotides read TGTGCCAGCAGCTTAGCGGGGACAGGGCTATACACAGATACGCAGTATTTT. Its protein is CASSLAGTGLYTDTQYF.

The rearrangement links TRBV6-5 to TRBJ1-5; the D is unclear. Deletions cut 2 bases from V and 3 bases from J, with 5 bases between. Germline V lookup: CDR1 MNHEY, CDR2 SVGAGI. The CDR3 sequence is 13 residues long. The CDR3 loop is CASSYEFNQPQHF. For the CDR3, the DNA is TGTGCCAGCAGTTACGAGTTCAATCAGCCCCAGCATTTT.

J is TRBJ2-4 and V is TRBV28, with 7 bases lining up with TRBD1. The CDR3 contains 15 residues. J was trimmed by 7 bases and V by 7 bases; bases with no gene match: 13. CDR1 and CDR2 (germline): MDHEN, SYDVKM. The CDR3 protein is CASTLRSDRDNIQYF. CDR3 in DNA: TGTGCCAGCACCCTCCGATCCGACAGGGATAACATTCAGTACTTC.

The CDR3 loop is CASSEGQVSNQPQHF. CDR3 nucleotide sequence: TGTGCCAGCAGCGAGGGGCAGGTGAGCAATCAGCCCCAGCATTTT. The rearrangement uses TRBV9 and TRBJ1-5; D perhaps matches TRBD1 (5 bases). This CDR3 has 15 amino acids. Trimming removed 3 bases at V and 1 base at J, with 11 bases between. Germline values: CDR1 SGDLS, CDR2 YYNGEE.

Notes on this clone: One end of the junction does not line up with germline, which may come from a read error. V usage is TRBV5-1 and J usage is TRBJ2-7; 7 bases are a match to TRBD2. This CDR3 is 14 amino acids long. Germline CDR1 and CDR2: SGHRS and YFSETQ. This CDR3 is CSSKEGPPGGEQYF. The DNA of the CDR3 is TGCTCCAGCAAAGAGGGGCCCCCGGGAGGCGAGCAGTACTTC.

The table lists this clone with a few counts. This chain links TRBV28 with TRBJ1-3; 7 bases agree with TRBD1. After removal of 6 bases from V and 10 bases from J, the junction contained 9 bases not matched to a gene. The germline CDR1 and CDR2 sequences are MDHEN and SYDVKM. The CDR3 has 13 amino acids. Here the CDR3 DNA reads TGTGCCAGCAGCGAGGGGGCCCTGAGGACCATATATTTT. Amino acid sequence: CASSEGALRTIYF.

The chain is built from TRBV5-1 and TRBJ2-1; perhaps TRBD2 as D (5 bases). Trimming took off 4 bases at V and 7 bases at J, with 12 bases between the two ends. Germline CDR1 is SGHRS and CDR2 is YFSETQ. The CDR3 is made up of 13 amino acids. CDR3 nucleotides: TGCGCCAGCAGCCCGGGGATCGCAAATGAGCAGTTCTTC. Translating gives CASSPGIANEQFF.

This chain uses TRBV21-1 with TRBJ2-1; TRBD2 is the table's D call, not checked against the DNA. TRBV21-1 is described as a pseudogene. The CDR3 extends over 15 amino acids. This chain's CDR3 is CASRLAYYVGNEQFF. The CDR3 nucleotides read TGTGCCAGCAGACTAGCTTACTATGTGGGTAATGAGCAGTTCTTC.

In its sample, this clone was seen once. The chain couples TRBV19 to TRBJ1-4; no clear D gene. The CDR3 is made up of 16 amino acids. The V and J ends lost 5 bases and 0 bases respectively, with 13 bases between them. Germline lookup yields CDR1 LNHDA and CDR2 SQIVND (reference sequence). The CDR3 DNA sequence: TGTGCCAGTAGTGATGATCGCGGCGCAACTAATGAAAAACTGTTTTTT. Amino acids: CASSDDRGATNEKLFF.

This chain connects TRBV11-2 to TRBJ2-3; 8 bases are shared with TRBD2. The germline CDR1 and CDR2 sequences are SGHAT and FQNNGV. J gave up 5 bases and V 7 bases, and 14 bases lay outside the gene matches. The CDR3 spans 16 residues. The CDR3 sequence: CASTVLPGGAQDTQYF. CDR3 DNA: TGTGCCAGCACCGTCCTGCCCGGGGGGGCTCAAGATACGCAGTATTTT.